What follows are 21 T cell receptor beta chains derived from one specimen sequenced in a study of T cell repertoires in cytomegalovirus infection. Via MiXCR, TCRdb re-called the reads, giving one row per CDR3 protein. The profile shows a few hundred thousand distinct CDR3 sequences, 20% to 25% of them singletons. These receptors are not linked to any known antigen. This material consisted of cultured PBMCs, taken from culture after CMV antigen stimulation. The source is a human donor in good health (CMV status not recorded). Some clones in this sample may be carry-over from other donors' samples.

This clonotype was recorded at least ten times. This chain uses TRBV7-9 with TRBJ2-1; TRBD2 aligns across 16 bases. The CDR3 is 19 amino acids. The V gene's germline CDR1 is SEHNR and CDR2 FQNEAQ (reference sequence). V shed 6 bases and J 2 bases; nucleotides not matched to a gene: 10. CDR3 DNA sequence: TGTGCCAGCAGTTACCCCGGGACTAGCGGGAGGGAACCCTACAATGAGCAGTTCTTC. This translates into CASSYPGTSGREPYNEQFF.

A remark on this clonotype: An end of the junction does not agree with germline; a read error may underlie this. The chain combines TRBV20-1 with TRBJ1-2, with 7 positions matching TRBD1. The CDR3 totals 14 residues. Germline CDR1 is DFQATT and CDR2 is SNEGSKA (reference sequence). CDR3 bases: TGCAGTGCTAGTTTAGGGGGCCGGCCGAAAGGCTGCACCTTC. Translated, it gives CSASLGGRPKGCTF.

This clonotype showed up many times. V gene TRBV7-2 combines with J gene TRBJ2-5; D may correspond to TRBD1 or TRBD2 (7 bases each). V was pared by 0 bases and J by 7 bases, with 18 bases between. This CDR3 is 16 amino acids long. From germline, CDR1 is SGHTA and CDR2 FQGNSA. CDR3 DNA sequence: TGTGCCAGCAGCTTAGCCCGCGGCAGGGGGAGGGGGACCCAGTACTTC. Translation: CASSLARGRGRGTQYF.

This clonotype occurred many times. J is TRBJ1-1 and V is TRBV9, with 12 bases fitting TRBD1. Germline CDR1 and CDR2: SGDLS and YYNGEE. CDR3 length: 19 residues. V shed 2 bases and J 0 bases; nucleotides not matched to a gene: 11. The CDR3 sequence: CASSVSSGQGAGVNTEAFF. The DNA of the CDR3 is TGTGCCAGCAGCGTCAGCTCGGGACAGGGGGCTGGGGTGAACACTGAAGCTTTCTTT.

DNA for the CDR3: TGCGCCAGCAGCTCCTTTTCTATTAGCTCCTACAATGAGCAGTTCTTC. It yields the protein CASSSFSISSYNEQFF. This sequence joins TRBV5-1 and TRBJ2-1; D gene unclear. Trimming cost V 3 bases and J 0 bases, with 13 bases left between them. The CDR3 has 16 amino acids. Germline-derived CDR1 and CDR2 are SGHRS and YFSETQ.

This clonotype appeared many times. This chain connects TRBV7-2 to TRBJ2-7; D is possibly TRBD1 (5 bases). The germline V and J ends were trimmed by 6 bases and 0 bases, with 12 bases remaining between them. From germline, CDR1 is SGHTA and CDR2 FQGNSA. The CDR3 is 14 residues long. DNA for the CDR3: TGTGCCAGCAGAACGGACGGACACTCCTACGAGCAGTACTTC. This sequence encodes CASRTDGHSYEQYF.

The chain employs TRBV7-2 and TRBJ2-5; 12 nucleotides agree with TRBD1. V lost 1 base, J lost 4 bases, and 4 bases stayed unmatched. The germline gives CDR1 SGHTA, CDR2 FQGNSA. The CDR3 runs to 16 residues. The chain's CDR3 is CASSLGGTGGPETQYF. The CDR3 DNA reads as TGTGCCAGCAGCTTAGGGGGGACAGGGGGCCCAGAGACCCAGTACTTC.

Note on this clonotype: This may stem from a read error, because a much larger clone lies one nucleotide away. The chain is built from TRBV20-1 and TRBJ2-7, with D possibly TRBD2 on 5 matching bases. Per germline, CDR1 DFQATT and CDR2 SNEGSKA (reference sequence). The CDR3 contains 12 residues. The CDR3 coding sequence is TGCACTGCTAGAGGGCGGGTGGAGGAGCAGTACTTC. Residues: CTARGRVEEQYF.

CDR3 bases: TGCGCCAGCAGCCAAAGTTTTGCTGGCAGACCCACAGATACGCAGTATTTT. Translation gives CASSQSFAGRPTDTQYF. The chain couples TRBV4-3 to TRBJ2-3; unclear D gene. Germline V gene lookup returns CDR1 LGHNA and CDR2 YSLEER. This CDR3 is built from 17 residues. Trimming took off 2 bases at V and 2 bases at J, with 17 bases between the two ends.

J is TRBJ2-3 and V is TRBV11-2; 14 bases are shared with TRBD2. The J segment lost 2 bases and the V segment lost 2 bases, leaving 21 bases of the junction unmatched. CDR3 size: 23 residues. Germline values: CDR1 SGHAT, CDR2 FQNNGV. CDR3 amino acids: CASSLRYGRLAGGSHYTTDTQYF. In nucleotides, the CDR3 is TGTGCCAGCAGCTTAAGATACGGCAGACTAGCGGGAGGGTCCCATTATACCACAGATACGCAGTATTTT.

The chain employs TRBV5-1 and TRBJ2-6, with D possibly TRBD1 on 6 matching bases. The germline CDR1 and CDR2 sequences are SGHRS and YFSETQ. The length of the CDR3 is 17 residues. Between the trimmed V and J ends, which lost 0 bases and 4 bases, there was a span of 14 bases. Written as DNA, the CDR3 is TGCGCCAGCAGCTTGGACCTCCCAGGGGAAGGGGCCAACGTCCTGACTTTC. It is translated as CASSLDLPGEGANVLTF.

This clonotype has more than one count but fewer than ten. The chain is built from TRBV12-3 or TRBV12-4 and TRBJ2-7; a possible D gene is TRBD1 (6 bases). CDR3 length: 13 amino acids. The V end was cut by 6 bases, the J end by 0 bases, with 9 bases between. The DNA for the CDR3 is TGTGCCAGCAGCCGGGACATCTCCTACGAGCAGTACGTC. Its translation: CASSRDISYEQYV.

The chain combines TRBV6-5 with TRBJ1-5, with D possibly being TRBD1 (5 bases). Germline loops: CDR1 MNHEY, CDR2 SVGAGI. CDR3 size: 16 residues. V gave up 2 bases and J gave up 4 bases, with 15 bases separating them. The CDR3 DNA reads as TGTGCCAGCAGTTACAACGTCCGGTGGGGGAATCAGCCCCAGCATTTT. Amino acids: CASSYNVRWGNQPQHF.

This clonotype has a handful of counts. The chain joins TRBV6-5 to TRBJ1-6; D not certain. Trimming took 0 bases from V and 11 from J, leaving 14 bases between them. CDR1 and CDR2 from the germline V gene are MNHEY and SVGAGI. CDR3 length: 15 amino acids. CDR3 DNA: TGTGCCAGCAGTTACTCAGGAGACCTAAGGACACCCCTCCACTTT. Its protein is CASSYSGDLRTPLHF.

This chain links TRBV4-2 with TRBJ2-1, with 14 positions matching TRBD2. Germline CDR1 LGHNA, CDR2 YNFKEQ. This CDR3 has 19 residues. With 1 base clipped from V and 8 bases from J, the junction kept 13 bases outside the gene matches. CDR3 in DNA: TGTGCCAGCAGCCAAGGTGGGGCCGGGACTAGCGGGAGTGTTGATGAGCAGTTCTTC. Residues: CASSQGGAGTSGSVDEQFF.

This clonotype was seen ten or more times. This chain uses TRBV7-8 with TRBJ1-5, with TRBD1 as a possible D gene (5 bases). The V gene's germline CDR1 is SGHVS and CDR2 FQNEAQ. V lost 4 bases, J lost 7 bases, and 17 bases lay in between. The length of the CDR3 is 15 residues. This CDR3 is CASSSGGSPGQPQHF. CDR3 DNA sequence: TGTGCCAGCAGCTCGGGGGGGTCCCCGGGGCAGCCCCAGCATTTT.

A few counts support this clonotype. This chain joins TRBV5-1 and TRBJ2-1, with 8 bases that match TRBD2. The V segment lost 4 bases and the J segment 3 bases; nucleotides outside the gene matches: 3. There are 14 residues in the CDR3. Germline assignment: CDR1 SGHRS and CDR2 YFSETQ. Here the CDR3 DNA reads TGCGCCAGCAGCCCTGGGACTAGCTACAATGAGCAGTTCTTC. It yields the protein CASSPGTSYNEQFF.

This clonotype was seen more than once but under ten times. V usage is TRBV11-3 and J usage is TRBJ2-1, with no clear D. The CDR3 loop spans 15 amino acids. CDR1 SGHNT and CDR2 YENEEA come from the germline V gene. Trimming took 1 base from V and 3 from J, leaving 10 bases between them. CDR3 coding DNA: TGTGCCAGCAGCTTAGCCCCACCGAACTACAATGAGCAGTTCTTC. Residues: CASSLAPPNYNEQFF.

The J gene is TRBJ1-5, the V gene TRBV20-1; D gene unclear. Trimming shortened V by 3 bases and J by 4 bases, and 19 bases separated the two germline ends. Germline V gene sequence: CDR1 DFQATT, CDR2 SNEGSKA (reference sequence). The CDR3 is made up of 16 amino acids. This CDR3 is CSASQNQQRRNQPQHF. DNA of the CDR3: TGCAGTGCTAGCCAAAATCAGCAGAGGAGAAATCAGCCCCAGCATTTT.

This clonotype was found many times. J is TRBJ2-1 and V is TRBV7-6; 9 bases agree with TRBD2. Germline CDR1 is SGHVS and CDR2 is FNYEAQ. V shed 5 bases and J 6 bases; nucleotides not matched to a gene: 17. The CDR3 spans 18 residues. DNA for the CDR3: TGTGCCAGCAGCCACGCCCTTTTGACTAGCGGTGCGGGCAATGAGCAGTTCTTC. It codes for CASSHALLTSGAGNEQFF. Using reference TRBV7-6 and TRBJ2-1 for the parts outside the CDR3, the full variable domain is GAGVSQSPRYKVTKRGQDVALRCDPISGHVSLYWYRQALGQGPEFLTYFNYEAQQDKSGLPNDRFSAERPEGSISTLTIQRTEQRDSAMYRCASSHALLTSGAGNEQFFGPGTRLTVL.

The V gene is TRBV28, the J gene TRBJ1-2; D not certain. From germline, CDR1 is MDHEN and CDR2 SYDVKM. The CDR3 runs to 11 residues. V lost 7 bases, J lost 5 bases, and 8 bases lay in between. The CDR3 nucleotides are TGTGCCAGCAAAGGACCATATGGCTACACCTTC. Its protein product is CASKGPYGYTF.